This entry concerns a single TCR beta chain. The length of the CDR3 is 12 residues. With V trimmed by 6 bases and J by 5 bases, 4 bases remained unmatched. This record belongs to a study of CD8 T cells in Susac syndrome. The sequenced target, TCR beta, came from blood CD8+ and CD4+ T cells. Controls comprised healthy donors matched for age and sex. CD8+ and CD4+ T cells were negatively isolated; TEMRA cells were FACS-enriched. The RNA input was roughly 0.45 to 1 ug, and it was reverse transcribed with random hexamers. immunoSEQ multiplex PCR amplified TCR beta CDR3 across 54 Vbeta, 13 Jbeta. From the immunoSEQ multiplex PCR reads, TCRdb called clonotypes with MiXCR, one entry per CDR3 protein. The sample has roughly 130,000 distinct CDR3 sequences, about 95% seen once.

This sequence joins TRBV23-1 and TRBJ2-7; 7 bases line up with TRBD1. TRBV23-1 is an open reading frame, and its role is uncertain. What was sequenced was CD4+ T cells from PBMCs. This TCR was recovered from a human donor in good health. CDR3 sequence reads: CASRQGNDEQYF. CDR3 in DNA: TGCGCCAGCAGACAGGGGAACGACGAGCAGTACTTC.